This T cell receptor beta chain was recorded in a study of cytomegalovirus exposure and HLA in healthy donors. Amplification used 60 Vbeta primers and 13 Jbeta primers. The data were produced by immunoSEQ multiplex PCR, yet TCRdb's version contains in-frame clones alone and is incomplete. The table includes just under 95,000 clones, roughly 80% detected once. The V end lost 6 bases, the J end lost 0 bases, and 17 bases lay between the germline ends. This CDR3 is built from 15 residues. The V gene's germline CDR1 is GTSNPN and CDR2 SVGIG (reference sequence). The sequence was collected from a human donor in good health. V gene TRBV30 combines with J gene TRBJ1-1; no reliable D call. Sequencing input: PBMCs. CDR3 coding DNA: TGTGCCTGCCACGCGAAAGAGAGCATGAACACTGAAGCTTTCTTT. This sequence encodes CACHAKESMNTEAFF.